Sequencing of this T cell receptor (beta chain) was carried out in a study of blood T cell repertoires in COVID-19. About the study: From the United States, Italy and Spain came samples of acute and convalescent COVID-19. Sources were T cells, B-cell-depleted T cells, or PBMCs; the material itself was cDNA or gDNA.

This clone was recorded only once. Authors' data handling: From reference gene primer amplification, estimates of nucleated cell counts were derived. Generated by immunoSEQ multiplex PCR, the TCRdb table keeps only in-frame clones and is missing some. V and J calls plus clone size are reproduced from that table; the DNA served to infer D and trimming. The sample yields about 200,000 clones, around 85% seen once. Germline-derived CDR1 and CDR2 are SGHTA and FQGTGA. V lost 6 bases, J lost 4 bases, and 7 bases stayed unmatched. This CDR3 contains 15 residues. This chain connects TRBV7-3 to TRBJ2-2, with 8 bases fitting TRBD1. Specimen: peripheral blood. This sequence originates from a woman of 80 years or more with acute or convalescent COVID-19. This CDR3 reads CASSIGQGGTGELFF. CDR3 coding DNA: TGTGCCAGCAGTATAGGACAGGGTGGCACCGGGGAGCTGTTTTTT.